The sequence of this T cell receptor (beta chain) was determined in a study of OX40 agonist ivuxolimab in advanced cancers. Repertoires were generated with immunoSEQ multiplex PCR, while TCRdb's copy carries only in-frame clones and drops some. The repertoire includes fewer than 65,000 clones, more than 75% of them detected once, and 3.9% sits in the top ten. Study observations and caveats: It was also the case that some nonresponders had low normalized T-cell clonal expansion.

The V gene end was trimmed by 4 bases and the J gene end by 4 bases; junction bases not matched to a gene: 11. Germline V lookup: CDR1 SGHRS, CDR2 YFSETQ. There are 16 residues in the CDR3. This clone appeared once. Its antigen is not identified. The chain employs TRBV5-1 and TRBJ1-1; 9 bases are shared with TRBD1. This clonotype originated in an adult with an advanced solid tumor such as melanoma, head and neck, liver or kidney cancer. The sample in question was CD4+ or CD8+ T cells sorted from blood, obtained in a trial of the OX40 agonist ivuxolimab. In nucleotides, the CDR3 is TGCGCCAGCAGCCCCAGACAGGGGGGCTCAGGCACTGAAGCTTTCTTT. Its protein product is CASSPRQGGSGTEAFF.